The present entry profiles one TCR beta chain with its context. What antigen it recognizes has not been identified. Base qualities were left out, and no much larger clone turns up one base away. All of the isolated RNA was reverse transcribed with the High Capacity cDNA Reverse Transcription Kit, so expressed TCRB transcripts were sequenced. Deep immunoSEQ sequencing was applied to naive, central memory and regulatory T cell samples, giving an average of approximately 3.8 million total reads per sample. Sorted cells were lysed in RLT buffer and RNA was extracted with DNase-treated RNeasy Micro or Mini kits, depending on cell number. Each cell subset was processed separately to prevent cross-contamination, with patient and healthy donor samples processed together. Using the immunoSEQ multiplex PCR, TCRB sequences were amplified from cDNA into 87-bp fragments spanning the CDR3 region. The amplicons were sequenced using the Illumina HiSeq platform. From the authors' description of their analysis: PCR bias was computationally corrected using synthetic template baselines, reads within Hamming distance 2 were collapsed, and singletons that could not be merged were discarded. Reads were aligned against IMGT so that V, D and J genes, CDR3 length and insertions or deletions at six rearrangement sites could be assigned. Within each subset, clonotype counts were normalized to sorted cell number, after which true diversity and Gini coefficients were computed with the tcR R package. Repertoire sharing was quantified using the overlap coefficient calculated on TCRB nucleotide sequences. Out-of-frame TCRB sequences from naive cells were analyzed to stand in for the pre-selection repertoire. Drawn from immuneACCESS, this table holds only the in-frame rearrangements with V and J called that TCRdb kept. Clones are partly lost; checked studies trace under half to an unresolved V gene and leave the rest unexplained. That table supplies the V and J calls and clone size; D and trimming were determined from the DNA. Present in this sample are 600,000 to 650,000 clones, around 16% of which were seen just once. The ten top clones hold about 0.093% of the sample.

This entry is derived from a study of beta chain features in type 1 diabetes (dated by TCRdb to the late 2010s). Regarding the complete study: No differences in mean age, gender distribution, total cell number or subset yield were found between patients and healthy donors. In the study, recently diagnosed type 1 diabetes patients and matched healthy donors were compared on the TCRB repertoires of their sorted circulating CD4+ T cell subsets. Regulatory and stem cell-like memory subsets were isolated from only 8 patients and 8 healthy donors, whereas naive and central memory subsets came from all 30 or so donors. A total of roughly 100 million sorted cells were examined across all samples, and the number of cells per subset was strongly correlated with RNA yield.

From the cysteine up to the phenylalanine, the CDR3 has a length of 15 residues. The CDR3 DNA has 45 bases and is translated from base 1. The junction carries 15 bases between V and J, which are trimmed by 5 bases and 5 bases respectively. CDR1 SGHVS and CDR2 FNYEAQ are derived from the germline V gene. Each donor gave one peripheral blood draw, approximately 120 mL on average, collected into heparinised tubes. A BD FACSAria II was used to sort naive, central memory, regulatory and stem cell-like memory CD4+ T cells with a panel that included CD45RO, CCR7, CD25, CD127, CD95 and CD27. All sorted populations exceeded 95% purity. PBMCs were isolated immediately by Lymphoprep density gradient centrifugation and stained directly without culture. Samples were stained and sorted in pairs, with one healthy donor and one patient per experiment, so that batch effects were minimized. What the work shows at the level of the full study, not this receptor alone: Because the HLA sub-analyses included only small numbers of individuals, any influence of HLA type on TCRB rearrangement was left unresolved. Shorter templates might be favored by PCR, yet because patient and control samples were amplified and corrected together, any such skew would affect both groups equally. Because cDNA was sequenced instead of genomic DNA, activated cells with high expression could be over-represented, although the groups did not differ in activation or CD3 levels. Patients with type 1 diabetes made fewer insertions and deleted more nucleotides at VDJ recombination sites, implying thymic rearrangement abnormalities. Naive, central memory and regulatory TCRB repertoires appeared to be more alike among patients than among healthy donors. Type 1 diabetes patients showed a moderate but significant shortening of TCRB CDR3 length in all four CD4+ subsets.

The chain couples TRBV7-6 to TRBJ1-4; a tentative D call is TRBD1 (5 bases match). This clonotype was sampled from a man between 18 and 29 years old in good health. The material sequenced was naive CD4+ T cells from blood. The cell subset or site label, read with the paper, signifies: true naive CD4+ T cells. The nucleotide sequence is given as TGTGCCAGCAGCGAGTTCGGGGCCTCCAATGAAAAACTGTTTTTT. Translated, it gives CASSEFGASNEKLFF.